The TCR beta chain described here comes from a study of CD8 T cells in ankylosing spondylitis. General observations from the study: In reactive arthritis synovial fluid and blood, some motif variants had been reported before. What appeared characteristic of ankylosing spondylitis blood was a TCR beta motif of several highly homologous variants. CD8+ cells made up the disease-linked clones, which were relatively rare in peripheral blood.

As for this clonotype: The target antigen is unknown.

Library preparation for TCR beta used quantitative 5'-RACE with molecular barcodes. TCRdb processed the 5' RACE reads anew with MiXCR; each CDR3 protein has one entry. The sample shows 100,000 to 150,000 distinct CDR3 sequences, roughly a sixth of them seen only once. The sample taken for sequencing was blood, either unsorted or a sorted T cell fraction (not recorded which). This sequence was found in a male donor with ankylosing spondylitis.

CDR3 DNA: TGTGCCAGCAGTGAAGCGCTTGGGGCAGGAGGATACGGCTACACCTTC. Translating gives CASSEALGAGGYGYTF. V is TRBV2 and J is TRBJ1-2, with TRBD1 as a possible D gene (5 bases). The CDR3 spans 16 residues. The V gene's germline CDR1 is SNHLY and CDR2 FYNNEI. V dropped 0 bases and J dropped 8 bases, with 19 bases sitting between them.